These 8 T cell receptor beta chains were sequenced from one sample in a study of T-cell memory formation after mild COVID-19 (TCRdb year 2021). Receptor amplification or capture employed 5' RACE. The data were produced on an Illumina NovaSeq 6000. TCRdb reprocessing: public reads trimmed at Q25 with fastp, clones called with MiXCR, in-frame beta chains kept. Duplicate CDR3 protein sequences are folded into a single record with the most common DNA and genes. In all, the sample holds 180,000 or so distinct CDR3 sequences, and 11% of those were seen once. The ten largest make up roughly 3.8% of the sample. Material for sequencing was PBMCs or a T cell subset sorted from them (not recorded which). The receptors were sampled from a man aged 18 to 29 who had mild COVID-19 (a few samples of this study predate the infection). The sample titles of this study are shuffled in the database, so cell type and time point are left out; the donor was told from shared clones.

The chain employs TRBV28 and TRBJ1-1, with a tentative D call TRBD1 (6 bases). The CDR3 length is 13 residues. Germline V gene sequence: CDR1 MDHEN, CDR2 SYDVKM. The germline V and J ends were trimmed by 4 bases and 4 bases, with 10 bases remaining between them. This CDR3 reads CASSSGQSTEAFF. DNA of the CDR3: TGTGCCAGCAGTTCCGGACAGAGCACTGAAGCTTTCTTT.

This clonotype came up many times. The rearrangement uses TRBV5-1 and TRBJ2-3; D gene uncertain. The CDR3 contains 15 residues. Between the trimmed V and J ends, which lost 0 bases and 2 bases, there was a span of 10 bases. Germline V gene sequence: CDR1 SGHRS, CDR2 YFSETQ. The DNA for the CDR3 is TGCGCCAGCAGCTTGGTTAGTTCTCTCACAGATACGCAGTATTTT. This codes for CASSLVSSLTDTQYF.

The chain joins TRBV4-1 to TRBJ1-3, with D unclear. V shed 3 bases and J shed 0 bases, with 21 bases lying between them. The CDR3 is made up of 19 amino acids. Germline loops: CDR1 MGHRA, CDR2 YSYEKL. This CDR3 reads CASSQDLSLGPDSGNTIYF. The CDR3 nucleotides read TGCGCCAGCAGCCAGGATCTCAGTTTGGGCCCGGACTCTGGAAACACCATATATTTT.

This clonotype came up many times. CDR3 loop: CASSLRQGAGEQYF. In nucleotides, the CDR3 is TGTGCCAGCAGCTTGAGACAGGGGGCTGGCGAGCAGTACTTC. The chain joins TRBV7-2 to TRBJ2-7; 10 bases are a match to TRBD1. The CDR3 loop spans 14 amino acids. The germline gives CDR1 SGHTA, CDR2 FQGNSA. J gave up 6 bases and V 3 bases, and 5 bases lay outside the gene matches. Looking up the rest from reference TRBV7-2 and TRBJ2-7 gives the full variable domain: GAGVSQSPSNKVTEKGKDVELRCDPISGHTALYWYRQSLGQGLEFLIYFQGNSAPDKSGLPSDRFSAERTGGSVSTLTIQRTQQEDSAVYLCASSLRQGAGEQYFGPGTRLTVT.

This clonotype was observed a few times. This chain uses TRBV24-1 with TRBJ2-3; tentative D call: TRBD1 (7 bases). The ends were cut back, 5 bases at V and 1 base at J, with 15 bases in the middle. The CDR3 extends over 16 amino acids. Germline V gene lookup returns CDR1 KGHDR and CDR2 SFDVKD. The CDR3 here is CATSGPEGAGTDTQYF. The CDR3 bases are TGTGCCACCAGTGGTCCGGAGGGGGCCGGCACAGATACGCAGTATTTT.

This clonotype showed up just a few times. J is TRBJ2-2 and V is TRBV2; D call uncertain. CDR3 size: 14 residues. The germline CDR1 and CDR2 sequences are SNHLY and FYNNEI. Trimming removed 3 bases from V and 1 base from J, with 6 bases in between. The CDR3 sequence is CASSDVENTGELFF. In DNA, the CDR3 is TGTGCCAGCAGTGATGTGGAGAACACCGGGGAGCTGTTTTTT. Supplemented by reference TRBV2 and TRBJ2-2, the full variable domain reads EPEVTQTPSHQVTQMGQEVILRCVPISNHLYFYWYRQILGQKVEFLVSFYNNEISEKSEIFDDQFSVERPDGSNFTLKIRSTKLEDSAMYFCASSDVENTGELFFGEGSRLTVL.

As DNA, the CDR3 is TGCGCCAGCAGCCACCCCGGGCGGCCGGGACTGAGATCTGGCTACACCTTC. This encodes CASSHPGRPGLRSGYTF. The chain carries TRBV4-1 and TRBJ1-2; maybe TRBD1 (5 bases). V lost 3 bases and J lost 7, with 24 bases in between. This CDR3 is 17 amino acids long. Germline assignment: CDR1 MGHRA and CDR2 YSYEKL.

CDR3 DNA: TGCGCCAGCAGCTTGGGGACTCGGCTGGGCTCTGGGGCCAACGTCCTGACTTTC. Protein: CASSLGTRLGSGANVLTF. This chain joins TRBV5-1 and TRBJ2-6; possibly TRBD2 for D (5 bases). The V gene's germline CDR1 is SGHRS and CDR2 YFSETQ. V was cut by 0 bases and J by 0 bases, with 13 bases left in between. The CDR3 spans 18 residues. Full variable domain (remainder filled in from reference TRBV5-1 and TRBJ2-6): KAGVTQTPRYLIKTRGQQVTLSCSPISGHRSVSWYQQTPGQGLQFLFEYFSETQRNKGNFPGRFSGRQFSNSRSEMNVSTLELGDSALYLCASSLGTRLGSGANVLTFGAGSRLTVL.